The present T cell receptor (beta chain) was sequenced within a study of spatial heterogeneity in lung cancer. This clonotype was seen at least ten times. The antigen is not known. The CDR3 sequence is 17 residues long. Germline CDR1 reads MNHEY; CDR2 reads SMNVEV (reference sequence). Trimming left V 6 bases short and J 2 bases short, with 22 bases between. Via MiXCR, TCRdb re-called the 5' RACE reads, giving one row per CDR3 protein. The sample has roughly 20,000 distinct CDR3 sequences, around 4.3% seen once. Documented time point: sample taken at primary tumor resection. Whole-study findings and limits: The study found ubiquitous expanded tumor TCRs in blood more at resection than follow-up.

Here the sequenced sample was PBMCs, taken at surgery. The chain links TRBV27 to TRBJ1-1; D may be TRBD1 (5 bases). The TCR was taken from a male donor with early-stage non-small cell lung cancer. The CDR3 sequence: CASRLSDRGRTNTEAFF. The CDR3 DNA is TGTGCCAGCAGACTATCCGACAGAGGAAGGACCAACACTGAAGCTTTCTTT.